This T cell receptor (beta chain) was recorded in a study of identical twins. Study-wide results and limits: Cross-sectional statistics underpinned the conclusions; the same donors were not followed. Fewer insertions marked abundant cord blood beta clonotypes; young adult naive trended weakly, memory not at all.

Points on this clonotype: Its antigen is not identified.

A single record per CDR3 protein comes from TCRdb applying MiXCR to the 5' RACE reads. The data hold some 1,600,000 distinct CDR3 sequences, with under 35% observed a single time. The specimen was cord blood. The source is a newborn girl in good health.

The CDR3 DNA reads TGTGCCAGCAGTTTCACTGACACTGCCGCTAACTATGGCTACACCTTC. This gives the protein CASSFTDTAANYGYTF. The chain employs TRBV28 and TRBJ1-2; D is unclear. Trimming took off 3 bases at V and 0 bases at J, with 14 bases between the two ends. Germline loops: CDR1 MDHEN, CDR2 SYDVKM. CDR3 size: 16 residues.